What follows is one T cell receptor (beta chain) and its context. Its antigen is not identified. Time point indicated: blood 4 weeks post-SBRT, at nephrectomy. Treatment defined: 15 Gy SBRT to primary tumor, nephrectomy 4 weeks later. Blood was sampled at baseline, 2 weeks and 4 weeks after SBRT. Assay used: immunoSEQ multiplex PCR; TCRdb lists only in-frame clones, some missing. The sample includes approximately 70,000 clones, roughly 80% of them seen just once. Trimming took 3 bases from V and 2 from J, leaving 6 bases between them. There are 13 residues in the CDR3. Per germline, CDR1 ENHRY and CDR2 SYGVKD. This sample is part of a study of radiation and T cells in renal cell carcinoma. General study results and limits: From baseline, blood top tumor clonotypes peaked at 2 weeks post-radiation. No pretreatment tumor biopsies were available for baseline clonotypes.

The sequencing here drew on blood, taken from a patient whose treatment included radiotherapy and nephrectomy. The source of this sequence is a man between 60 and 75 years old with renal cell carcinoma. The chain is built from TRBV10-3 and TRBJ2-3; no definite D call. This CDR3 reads CAISDGYTDTQYF. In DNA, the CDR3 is TGTGCCATCAGTGACGGGTACACAGATACGCAGTATTTT.